This TCR beta chain was identified in a study of T cells after yellow fever vaccination. Study-level findings and limits: When the response was secondary, it was weaker but reached its peak faster, day 5 versus 15. Post-booster repertoires contained most primary-vaccination clones again (about 95% CD4, 88% CD8).

The CDR3 has 15 residues. Germline CDR1 reads SGHNT; CDR2 reads YYREEE (reference sequence). Trimming removed 5 bases at V and 0 bases at J, with 14 bases between. Researchers made TCR cDNA using 5'RACE template switching, and this step added a universal primer site and UMIs. TCRdb re-called the 5' RACE reads with MiXCR, one entry per CDR3 protein. This sample has about 200,000 distinct CDR3 sequences; under 3.5% occur once, and the top ten carry about 3.3%. There are many counts of this clonotype. What it binds is unknown. The receptor was derived from a young man who received the YFV17D yellow fever vaccine. The source was CD4+ T cells sorted from PBMCs, collected 10 days after the yellow fever booster vaccination. This chain connects TRBV5-4 to TRBJ1-1, with a weak D call TRBD1 (5 bases). CDR3 nucleotide sequence: TGTGCCAGCAGTTCCGCAGCAGGGATGAACACTGAAGCTTTCTTT. This codes for CASSSAAGMNTEAFF.